What follows is one T cell receptor beta chain and its context. The antigen is unknown. This specimen comes from a study of T cells after posttransplantation cyclophosphamide. General study points: Tissue-infiltrating T cells from skin or gut overlapped little with blood T cells.

On the day of bone marrow donation, the related graft donor provided peripheral blood. Produced via immunoSEQ multiplex PCR; TCRdb's table is partial and in-frame only. The sample has roughly 18,000 clones, over 80% seen once. This CDR3 is 14 amino acids long. Trimming shortened V by 0 bases and J by 5 bases, and 13 bases separated the two germline ends. Germline V gives CDR1 SQVTM, CDR2 ANQGSEA. The J gene is TRBJ2-5, the V gene TRBV29-1; TRBD1 might be the D (6 bases). The specimen sequenced was memory CD4+ T cells sorted from blood. This clonotype was sampled from a man younger than 40 in good health and a related stem cell transplant donor. CDR3 sequence (DNA): TGCAGCGTTGAAGATTCAGCAGGGGTGGAGACCCAGTACTTC. Its translation: CSVEDSAGVETQYF.